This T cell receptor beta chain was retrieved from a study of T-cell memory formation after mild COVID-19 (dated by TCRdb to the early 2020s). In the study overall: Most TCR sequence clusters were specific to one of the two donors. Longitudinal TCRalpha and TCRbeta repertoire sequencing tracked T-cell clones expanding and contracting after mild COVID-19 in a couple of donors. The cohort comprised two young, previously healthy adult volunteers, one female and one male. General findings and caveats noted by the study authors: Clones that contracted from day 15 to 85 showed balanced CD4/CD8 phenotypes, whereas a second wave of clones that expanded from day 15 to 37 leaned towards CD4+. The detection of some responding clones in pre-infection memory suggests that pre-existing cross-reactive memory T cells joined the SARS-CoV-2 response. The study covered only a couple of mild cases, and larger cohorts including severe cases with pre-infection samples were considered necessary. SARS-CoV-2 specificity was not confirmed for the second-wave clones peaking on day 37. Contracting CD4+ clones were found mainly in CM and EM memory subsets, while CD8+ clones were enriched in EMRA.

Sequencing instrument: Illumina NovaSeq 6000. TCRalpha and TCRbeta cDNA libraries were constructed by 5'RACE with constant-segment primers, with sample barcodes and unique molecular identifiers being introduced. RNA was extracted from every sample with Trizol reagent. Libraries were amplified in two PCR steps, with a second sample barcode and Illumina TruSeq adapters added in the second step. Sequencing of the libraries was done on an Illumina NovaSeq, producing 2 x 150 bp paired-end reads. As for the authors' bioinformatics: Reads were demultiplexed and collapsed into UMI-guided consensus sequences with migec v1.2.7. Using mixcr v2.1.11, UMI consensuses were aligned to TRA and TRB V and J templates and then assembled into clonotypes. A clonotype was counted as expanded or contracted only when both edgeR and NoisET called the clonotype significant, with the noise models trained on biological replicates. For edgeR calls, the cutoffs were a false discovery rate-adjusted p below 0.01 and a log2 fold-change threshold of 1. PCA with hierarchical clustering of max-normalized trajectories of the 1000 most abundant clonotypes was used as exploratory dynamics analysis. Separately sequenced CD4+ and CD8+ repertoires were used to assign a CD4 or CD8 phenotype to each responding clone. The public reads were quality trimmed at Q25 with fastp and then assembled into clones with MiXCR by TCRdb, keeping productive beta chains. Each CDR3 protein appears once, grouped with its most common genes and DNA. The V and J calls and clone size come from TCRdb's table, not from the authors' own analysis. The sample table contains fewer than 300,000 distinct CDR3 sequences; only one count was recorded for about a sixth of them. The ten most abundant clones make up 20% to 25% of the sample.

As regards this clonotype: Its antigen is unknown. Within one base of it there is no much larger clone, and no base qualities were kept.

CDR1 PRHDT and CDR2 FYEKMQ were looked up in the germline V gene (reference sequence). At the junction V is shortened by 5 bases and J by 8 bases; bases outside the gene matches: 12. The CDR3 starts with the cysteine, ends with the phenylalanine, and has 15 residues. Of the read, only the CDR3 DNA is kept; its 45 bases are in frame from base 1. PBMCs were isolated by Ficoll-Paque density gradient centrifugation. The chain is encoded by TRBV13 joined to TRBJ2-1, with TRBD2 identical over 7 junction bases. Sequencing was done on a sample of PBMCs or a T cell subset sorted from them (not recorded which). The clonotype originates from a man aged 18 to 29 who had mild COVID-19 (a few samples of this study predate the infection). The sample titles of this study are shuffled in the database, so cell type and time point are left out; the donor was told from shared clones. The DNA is TGTGCCAGCAGCCTGCGGACTAGAATCATGCATGAGCAGTTCTTC. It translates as CASSLRTRIMHEQFF. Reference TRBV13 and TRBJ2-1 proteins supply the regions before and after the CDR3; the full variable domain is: AAGVIQSPRHLIKEKRETATLKCYPIPRHDTVYWYQQGPGQDPQFLISFYEKMQSDKGSIPDRFSAQQFSDYHSELNMSSLELGDSALYFCASSLRTRIMHEQFFGPGTRLTVL.